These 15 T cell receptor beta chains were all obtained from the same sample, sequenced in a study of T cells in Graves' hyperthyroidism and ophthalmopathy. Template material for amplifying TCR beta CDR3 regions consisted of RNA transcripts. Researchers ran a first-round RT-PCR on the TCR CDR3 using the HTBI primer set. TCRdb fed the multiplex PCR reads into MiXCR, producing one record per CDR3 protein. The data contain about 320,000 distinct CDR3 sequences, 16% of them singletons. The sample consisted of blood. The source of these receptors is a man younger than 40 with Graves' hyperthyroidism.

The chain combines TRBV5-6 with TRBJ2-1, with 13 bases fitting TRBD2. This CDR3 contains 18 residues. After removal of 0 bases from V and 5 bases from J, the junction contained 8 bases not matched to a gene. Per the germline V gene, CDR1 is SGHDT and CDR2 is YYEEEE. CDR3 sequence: CASSLAGLAGILDNEQFF. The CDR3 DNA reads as TGTGCCAGCAGCTTGGCGGGACTAGCGGGAATCCTTGACAATGAGCAGTTCTTC.

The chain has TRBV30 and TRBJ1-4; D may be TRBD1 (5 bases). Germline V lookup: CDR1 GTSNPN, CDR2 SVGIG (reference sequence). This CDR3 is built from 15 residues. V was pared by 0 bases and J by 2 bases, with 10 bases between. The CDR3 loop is CAWSVRRVTNEKLFF. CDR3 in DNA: TGTGCCTGGAGTGTACGCAGGGTGACTAATGAAAAACTGTTTTTT.

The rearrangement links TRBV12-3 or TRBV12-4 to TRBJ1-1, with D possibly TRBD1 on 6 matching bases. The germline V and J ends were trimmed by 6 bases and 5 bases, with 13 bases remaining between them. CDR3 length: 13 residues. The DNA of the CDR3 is TGTGCCAGCAGCCGGGGGGCGCCGACTGAAGCTTTCTTT. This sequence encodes CASSRGAPTEAFF.

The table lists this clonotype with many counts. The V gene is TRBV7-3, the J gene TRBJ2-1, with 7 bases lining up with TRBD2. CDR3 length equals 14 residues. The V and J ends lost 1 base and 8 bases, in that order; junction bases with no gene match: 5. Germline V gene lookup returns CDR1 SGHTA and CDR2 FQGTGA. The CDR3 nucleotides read TGTGCCAGCAGCTTAAGGGCGGGAGTAGATGAGCAGTTCTTC. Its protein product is CASSLRAGVDEQFF.

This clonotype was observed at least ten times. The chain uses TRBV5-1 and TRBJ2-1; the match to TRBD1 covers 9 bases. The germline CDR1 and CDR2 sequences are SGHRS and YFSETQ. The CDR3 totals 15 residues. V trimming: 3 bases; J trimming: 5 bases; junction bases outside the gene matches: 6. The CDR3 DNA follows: TGCGCCAGCAGCTCTGGGGGGACAGGGCACAATGAGCAGTTCTTC. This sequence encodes CASSSGGTGHNEQFF. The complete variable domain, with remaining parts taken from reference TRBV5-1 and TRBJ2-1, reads KAGVTQTPRYLIKTRGQQVTLSCSPISGHRSVSWYQQTPGQGLQFLFEYFSETQRNKGNFPGRFSGRQFSNSRSEMNVSTLELGDSALYLCASSSGGTGHNEQFFGPGTRLTVL.

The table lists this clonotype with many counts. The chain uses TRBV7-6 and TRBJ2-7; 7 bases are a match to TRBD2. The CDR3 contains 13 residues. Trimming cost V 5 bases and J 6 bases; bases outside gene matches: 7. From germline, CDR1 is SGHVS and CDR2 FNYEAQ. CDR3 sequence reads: CASSPEGGTEQYF. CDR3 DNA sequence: TGTGCCAGCAGCCCCGAGGGAGGGACCGAGCAGTACTTC.

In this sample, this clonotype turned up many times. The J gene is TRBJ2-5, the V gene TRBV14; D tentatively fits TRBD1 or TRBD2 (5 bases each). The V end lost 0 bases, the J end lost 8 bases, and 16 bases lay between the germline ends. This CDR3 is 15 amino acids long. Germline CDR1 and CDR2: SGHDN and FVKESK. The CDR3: CASSQDWRLGDTQYF. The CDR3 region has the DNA TGTGCCAGCAGCCAAGATTGGCGGCTGGGGGATACCCAGTACTTC.

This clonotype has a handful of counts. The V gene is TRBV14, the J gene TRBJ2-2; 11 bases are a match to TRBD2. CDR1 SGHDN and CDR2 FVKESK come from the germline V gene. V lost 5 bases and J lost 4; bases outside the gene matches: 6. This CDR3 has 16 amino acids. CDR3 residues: CASSLLAGVSTGELFF. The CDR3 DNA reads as TGTGCCAGCAGCTTACTAGCGGGAGTATCCACCGGGGAGCTGTTTTTT.

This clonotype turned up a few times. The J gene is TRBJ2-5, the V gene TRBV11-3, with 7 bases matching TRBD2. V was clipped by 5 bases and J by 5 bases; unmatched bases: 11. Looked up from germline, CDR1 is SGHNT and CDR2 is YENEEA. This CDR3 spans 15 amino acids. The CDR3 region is CASSPPTSRWETQYF. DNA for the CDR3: TGTGCCAGCAGCCCCCCGACTAGCCGGTGGGAGACCCAGTACTTC. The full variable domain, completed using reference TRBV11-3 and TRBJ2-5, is EAGVVQSPRYKIIEKKQPVAFWCNPISGHNTLYWYLQNLGQGPELLIRYENEEAVDDSQLPKDRFSAERLKGVDSTLKIQPAELGDSAVYLCASSPPTSRWETQYFGPGTRLLVL.

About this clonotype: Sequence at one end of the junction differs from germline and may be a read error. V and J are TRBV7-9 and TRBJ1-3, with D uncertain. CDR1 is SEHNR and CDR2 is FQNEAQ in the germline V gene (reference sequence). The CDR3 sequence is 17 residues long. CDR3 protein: CASSLGSGGSSGNAIYF. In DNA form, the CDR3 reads TGTGCCAGCAGCTTAGGTTCTGGAGGAAGCTCTGGAAACGCCATATATTTT.

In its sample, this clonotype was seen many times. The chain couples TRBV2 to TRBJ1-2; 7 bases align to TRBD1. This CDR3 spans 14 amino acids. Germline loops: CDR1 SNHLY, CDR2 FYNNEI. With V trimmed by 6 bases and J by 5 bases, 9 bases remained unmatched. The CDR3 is CASREGQLIYGYTF. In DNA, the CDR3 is TGTGCCAGCAGAGAGGGACAGCTGATTTATGGCTACACCTTC.

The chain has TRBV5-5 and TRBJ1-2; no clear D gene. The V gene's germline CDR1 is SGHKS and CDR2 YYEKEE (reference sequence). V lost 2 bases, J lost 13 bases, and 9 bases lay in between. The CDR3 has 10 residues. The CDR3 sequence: CASSFLSVTF. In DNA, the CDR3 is TGTGCCAGCAGCTTTTTATCGGTCACCTTC.

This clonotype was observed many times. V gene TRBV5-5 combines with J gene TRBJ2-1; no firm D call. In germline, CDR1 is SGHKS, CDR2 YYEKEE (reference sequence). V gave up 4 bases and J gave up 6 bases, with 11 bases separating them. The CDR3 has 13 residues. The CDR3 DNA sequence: TGTGCCAGCAGCCGCAAACAAGTCAATGAGCAGTTCTTC. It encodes CASSRKQVNEQFF.

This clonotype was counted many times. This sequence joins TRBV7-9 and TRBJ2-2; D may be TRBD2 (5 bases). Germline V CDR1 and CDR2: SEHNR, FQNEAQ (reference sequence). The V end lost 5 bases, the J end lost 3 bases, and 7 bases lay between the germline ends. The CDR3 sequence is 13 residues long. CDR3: CASSREYTGELFF. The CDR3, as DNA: TGTGCCAGCAGCAGGGAGTACACCGGGGAGCTGTTTTTT.

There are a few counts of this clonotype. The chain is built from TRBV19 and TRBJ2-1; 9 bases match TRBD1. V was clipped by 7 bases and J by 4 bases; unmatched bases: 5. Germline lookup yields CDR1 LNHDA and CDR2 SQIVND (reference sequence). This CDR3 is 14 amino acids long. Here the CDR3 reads CASKPGQGYNEQFF. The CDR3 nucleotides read TGTGCCAGTAAACCGGGACAGGGTTACAATGAGCAGTTCTTC.